The 30 T cell receptor beta chains below were found in one sample sequenced in a study of cytomegalovirus exposure and HLA in healthy donors. Primers: 60 Vbeta forward and 13 Jbeta reverse. Profiling relied on immunoSEQ multiplex PCR, and the TCRdb table lists in-frame clones only, not all of them. This sample's table reports about 150,000 clones. Sample: PBMCs. The receptors were sampled from a woman aged 45-59 years in good health and CMV-seronegative.

The chain is built from TRBV7-6 and TRBJ2-3; 8 nucleotides agree with TRBD1. This CDR3 has 15 amino acids. In germline, CDR1 is SGHVS, CDR2 FNYEAQ. J gave up 2 bases and V 3 bases, and 4 bases lay outside the gene matches. The CDR3 DNA reads as TGTGCCAGCAGCTTGGGACAGGTATACACAGATACGCAGTATTTT. This sequence encodes CASSLGQVYTDTQYF.

The chain links TRBV11-2 to TRBJ2-7, with 9 bases identical to TRBD1. V lost 5 bases, J lost 1 base, and 3 bases stayed unmatched. Germline CDR1 reads SGHAT; CDR2 reads FQNNGV. The CDR3 has 14 amino acids. CDR3 DNA sequence: TGTGCCAGCAGCCTCGACAGGGGGTCCTACGAGCAGTACTTC. Its translation is CASSLDRGSYEQYF.

This chain joins TRBV4-1 and TRBJ2-7; 10 nucleotides agree with TRBD1. The CDR3 is made up of 15 amino acids. The J segment lost 4 bases and the V segment lost 6 bases, leaving 9 bases of the junction unmatched. CDR1 and CDR2 (germline): MGHRA, YSYEKL. In nucleotides, the CDR3 is TGCGCCAGCAGTCTACTCCGGGACAGGGGTTACGAGCAGTACTTC. Amino acids: CASSLLRDRGYEQYF.

This chain connects TRBV19 to TRBJ2-1; 8 positions agree with TRBD1. CDR1 is LNHDA, CDR2 SQIVND, per germline (reference sequence). The CDR3 extends over 15 amino acids. Unmatched junction bases numbered 3, after V lost 2 bases and J lost 3 bases. CDR3 sequence reads: CASSIRTGFYNEQFF. Written as DNA, the CDR3 is TGTGCCAGTAGTATAAGGACAGGGTTCTACAATGAGCAGTTCTTC. The complete variable domain, with remaining parts taken from reference TRBV19 and TRBJ2-1, reads DGGITQSPKYLFRKEGQNVTLSCEQNLNHDAMYWYRQDPGQGLRLIYYSQIVNDFQKGDIAEGYSVSREKKESFPLTVTSAQKNPTAFYLCASSIRTGFYNEQFFGPGTRLTVL.

The chain links TRBV4-1 to TRBJ1-5; D remains unclear. V lost 1 base, J lost 8 bases, and 9 bases lay in between. CDR3 length equals 13 residues. In germline, CDR1 is MGHRA, CDR2 YSYEKL. The CDR3 spells CASSQVLVEPQHF. The CDR3 DNA reads as TGCGCCAGCAGCCAAGTGTTAGTGGAGCCCCAGCATTTT.

The CDR3 nucleotides read TGTGCCAGCAGCCCAGGACAGGCCGGGACCTATAATTCACCCCTCCACTTT. Translation: CASSPGQAGTYNSPLHF. This chain links TRBV7-6 with TRBJ1-6, with 7 bases that match TRBD1. Germline V CDR1 and CDR2: SGHVS, FNYEAQ. After removal of 5 bases from V and 2 bases from J, the junction contained 9 bases not matched to a gene. The CDR3 extends over 17 amino acids.

The chain couples TRBV9 to TRBJ2-2; weak D call: TRBD1 (5 bases). V dropped 0 bases and J dropped 4 bases, with 10 bases sitting between them. The CDR3 totals 15 residues. Germline CDR1 is SGDLS and CDR2 is YYNGEE. Written as DNA, the CDR3 is TGTGCCAGCAGCGTAGGGGCAGGGTTCACCGGGGAGCTGTTTTTT. It is translated as CASSVGAGFTGELFF.

The chain joins TRBV15 to TRBJ1-2, with D unresolved. This CDR3 comprises 14 residues. Per germline, CDR1 LNHNV and CDR2 YYDKDF (reference sequence). Trimming shortened V by 0 bases and J by 4 bases, and 9 bases separated the two germline ends. CDR3 sequence reads: CATSRDEPPYGYTF. CDR3 sequence (DNA): TGTGCCACCAGCAGAGATGAGCCCCCCTATGGCTACACCTTC.

The rearrangement uses TRBV7-3 and TRBJ2-1, with D tentatively TRBD2 (6 bases). V lost 1 base, J lost 9 bases, and 13 bases lay in between. The CDR3 is 14 residues long. Germline V gene sequence: CDR1 SGHTA, CDR2 FQGTGA. The CDR3 loop is CASSLMAGSPEQFF. The CDR3 DNA reads TGTGCCAGCAGCTTAATGGCGGGATCTCCTGAGCAGTTCTTC.

The chain joins TRBV7-6 to TRBJ1-1; the D is unclear. Between the trimmed V and J ends, which lost 1 base and 0 bases, there was a span of 9 bases. CDR1 and CDR2 (germline): SGHVS, FNYEAQ. This CDR3 has 15 amino acids. The CDR3 sequence: CASSLGGVLNTEAFF. CDR3 DNA sequence: TGTGCCAGCAGCTTAGGCGGGGTTCTGAACACTGAAGCTTTCTTT.

The chain links TRBV28 to TRBJ1-6; 10 positions match TRBD1. Germline-derived CDR1 and CDR2 are MDHEN and SYDVKM. The CDR3 is made up of 15 amino acids. V was clipped by 5 bases and J by 10 bases; unmatched bases: 8. DNA of the CDR3: TGTGCCAGCAGTCCCGGGACAGGGGAACGGTCACCCCTCCACTTT. This codes for CASSPGTGERSPLHF.

The chain couples TRBV19 to TRBJ2-7; 12 positions agree with TRBD2. The trim removed 7 bases at V and 6 bases at J, leaving 7 bases unmatched. Per germline, CDR1 LNHDA and CDR2 SQIVND (reference sequence). The CDR3 extends over 14 amino acids. Written as DNA, the CDR3 is TGTGCCAGTACCAGGACTAGCGGGACCCCCGAGCAGTACTTC. It is translated as CASTRTSGTPEQYF.

The J gene is TRBJ2-5, the V gene TRBV7-3; 10 bases fit TRBD2. V shed 3 bases and J 4 bases; nucleotides not matched to a gene: 2. CDR1 and CDR2 from the germline V gene are SGHTA and FQGTGA. The CDR3 length is 14 residues. In nucleotides, the CDR3 is TGTGCCAGCAGCTTTCTAGCGGGGGCAGAGACCCAGTACTTC. As protein: CASSFLAGAETQYF.

V usage is TRBV11-3 and J usage is TRBJ2-3; D not resolved. V was pared by 3 bases and J by 3 bases, with 7 bases between. The CDR3 runs to 13 residues. Germline V CDR1 and CDR2: SGHNT, YENEEA. CDR3 sequence reads: CASSFIATDTQYF. The CDR3 DNA is TGTGCCAGCAGCTTTATTGCGACAGATACGCAGTATTTT.

The chain combines TRBV7-9 with TRBJ1-2, with D unclear. V was shortened by 1 base and J by 0 bases, with 12 bases between the two germline ends. CDR1 is SEHNR and CDR2 is FQNEAQ in the germline V gene (reference sequence). The CDR3 has 16 residues. CDR3 in DNA: TGTGCCAGCAGCTTAGTCCCGGCGGAAGCTAACTATGGCTACACCTTC. Encoded protein: CASSLVPAEANYGYTF.

The chain links TRBV4-3 to TRBJ1-1; the match to TRBD1 covers 7 bases. The germline CDR1 and CDR2 sequences are LGHNA and YSLEER. V was clipped by 4 bases and J by 5 bases; unmatched bases: 7. The CDR3 contains 14 residues. CDR3 protein: CASSPRQGRTEAFF. The DNA of the CDR3 is TGCGCCAGCAGCCCTCGACAGGGCAGAACTGAAGCTTTCTTT.

The rearrangement joins TRBV11-2 to TRBJ2-2; 8 bases are a match to TRBD1. Germline V CDR1 and CDR2: SGHAT, FQNNGV. J gave up 5 bases and V 5 bases, and 7 bases lay outside the gene matches. The CDR3 spans 15 residues. CDR3 coding DNA: TGTGCCAGCAGCCCTGCTACAGGGGGAACCGGGGAGCTGTTTTTT. It is translated as CASSPATGGTGELFF. Combining the CDR3 with reference TRBV11-2 and TRBJ2-2 gives the whole variable domain EAGVAQSPRYKIIEKRQSVAFWCNPISGHATLYWYQQILGQGPKLLIQFQNNGVVDDSQLPKDRFSAERLKGVDSTLKIQPAKLEDSAVYLCASSPATGGTGELFFGEGSRLTVL.

This rearrangement joins TRBV6-1 to TRBJ1-4; D call uncertain. The V end lost 6 bases, the J end lost 5 bases, and 10 bases lay between the germline ends. Germline-derived CDR1 and CDR2 are MNHNS and SASEGT. The CDR3 totals 13 residues. The CDR3 loop is CASRVNLNEKLFF. The DNA of the CDR3 is TGTGCCAGCAGGGTCAATCTAAATGAAAAACTGTTTTTT.

The genes are TRBV5-6 and TRBJ2-3; 8 nucleotides align to TRBD2. V lost 4 bases and J lost 6; bases outside the gene matches: 16. The CDR3 consists of 17 residues. CDR1 and CDR2 from the germline V gene are SGHDT and YYEEEE. CDR3: CASSETGSSGITDTQYF. The CDR3 DNA sequence: TGTGCCAGCAGCGAGACCGGGAGTAGCGGGATAACGGATACGCAGTATTTT.

The genes are TRBV11-2 and TRBJ2-3; no clear D. The CDR3 is 13 residues long. Trimming removed 5 bases at V and 4 bases at J, with 10 bases between. Germline lookup yields CDR1 SGHAT and CDR2 FQNNGV. The CDR3 sequence is CASSERGSDTQYF. The CDR3 nucleotides read TGTGCCAGCAGCGAAAGAGGCTCAGATACGCAGTATTTT.

The genes are TRBV5-1 and TRBJ1-2; 8 bases map to TRBD1. The CDR3 extends over 13 amino acids. V was clipped by 4 bases and J by 6 bases; unmatched bases: 5. CDR1 is SGHRS, CDR2 YFSETQ, per germline. CDR3 DNA: TGCGCCAGCAGCGACCTGACAGGGGATGGCTACACCTTC. Translating it yields CASSDLTGDGYTF.

The chain is built from TRBV29-1 and TRBJ1-5; D ambiguous. The CDR3 consists of 13 residues. V lost 4 bases to trimming and J lost 7 bases, with 14 bases between them. CDR1 and CDR2 from the germline V gene are SQVTM and ANQGSEA. DNA of the CDR3: TGCAGCGTTGCTTCGGGTGCCGGGCAGCCCCAGCATTTT. This encodes CSVASGAGQPQHF. Full variable domain (outside the CDR3, taken from reference TRBV29-1 and TRBJ1-5): SAVISQKPSRDICQRGTSLTIQCQVDSQVTMMFWYRQQPGQSLTLIATANQGSEATYESGFVIDKFPISRPNLTFSTLTVSNMSPEDSSIYLCSVASGAGQPQHFGDGTRLSIL.

With respect to this clone: The sample has other DNA sequences that encode this CDR3 too. The chain joins TRBV5-1 to TRBJ1-5; maybe TRBD1 (6 bases). This CDR3 region has 14 residues. Germline CDR1 reads SGHRS; CDR2 reads YFSETQ. V lost 0 bases and J 3 bases, leaving 7 bases between the germline ends. The CDR3 DNA is TGCGCCAGCAGCTTGGGGACAGACAATCAGCCCCAGCATTTT. As protein: CASSLGTDNQPQHF.

V gene TRBV5-1 combines with J gene TRBJ1-1; 8 positions match TRBD1. CDR1 SGHRS and CDR2 YFSETQ come from the germline V gene. V was clipped by 3 bases and J by 11 bases; unmatched bases: 9. The CDR3 length is 13 residues. CDR3 bases: TGCGCCAGCAGCTCACATCGGACAGGGATGGCTTTCTTT. Translating it yields CASSSHRTGMAFF.

This chain links TRBV5-1 with TRBJ2-7; possible D gene TRBD1, 5 bases. The CDR3 runs to 14 residues. The V gene lost 6 bases and the J gene lost 3 bases, with 16 bases spanning the gap. Germline lookup yields CDR1 SGHRS and CDR2 YFSETQ. This CDR3 reads CASKTRERGYEQYF. CDR3 coding DNA: TGCGCCAGCAAGACCCGAGAAAGGGGCTACGAGCAGTACTTC.

This chain links TRBV5-6 with TRBJ1-5; 8 bases match TRBD1. Germline V gene data show CDR1 as SGHDT and CDR2 as YYEEEE. The CDR3 has 14 amino acids. The CDR3 loop reads CATGQGGSNQPQHF. The DNA of the CDR3 is TGTGCGACCGGACAGGGCGGGAGCAATCAGCCCCAGCATTTT. The complete variable domain, with remaining parts taken from reference TRBV5-6 and TRBJ1-5, reads DAGVTQSPTHLIKTRGQQVTLRCSPKSGHDTVSWYQQALGQGPQFIFQYYEEEERQRGNFPDRFSGHQFPNYSSELNVNALLLGDSALYLCATGQGGSNQPQHFGDGTRLSIL.

This chain joins TRBV7-2 and TRBJ1-6; 9 bases align to TRBD1. J lost 8 bases, V lost 5 bases, and 7 bases had no gene match. This CDR3 is built from 15 residues. The V gene's germline CDR1 is SGHTA and CDR2 FQGNSA. CDR3 amino acids: CASSTRTGEYSPLHF. CDR3 bases: TGTGCCAGCAGCACCCGGACAGGGGAGTATTCACCCCTCCACTTT.

J is TRBJ2-7 and V is TRBV2; a weak D match, TRBD2 (6 bases). Germline CDR1 is SNHLY and CDR2 is FYNNEI. V lost 7 bases, J lost 5 bases, and 12 bases lay in between. This CDR3 has 12 amino acids. The CDR3 loop is CASNSGVDEQYF. As DNA, the CDR3 is TGTGCCAGCAATAGCGGCGTCGACGAGCAGTACTTC.

The CDR3 sequence is CASSLAGGLAAPYEQYF. Here the CDR3 DNA reads TGTGCCAGCAGCTTGGCCGGGGGGCTAGCGGCCCCCTACGAGCAGTACTTC. V gene TRBV5-8 combines with J gene TRBJ2-7; D may be TRBD2 (7 bases). This CDR3 contains 17 residues. With 0 bases removed from V and 2 bases from J, the gap between germline ends came to 18 bases. Per the germline V gene, CDR1 is SGHTS and CDR2 is YDEGEE.

The chain employs TRBV6-1 and TRBJ1-1; 9 bases fit TRBD1. The V gene end was trimmed by 10 bases and the J gene end by 8 bases; junction bases not matched to a gene: 11. CDR1 and CDR2 (germline): MNHNS, SASEGT. The CDR3 sequence is 13 residues long. The CDR3 DNA sequence: TGTGCCATAACCCAATACAGGGGGCTGGAAGCTTTCTTT. Protein product: CAITQYRGLEAFF.